This T cell receptor (beta chain) was obtained from a study of blood T cell repertoires in COVID-19. The germline V gene encodes CDR1 MDHEN and CDR2 SYDVKM. The junction had 6 bases not matched to a gene; V was cut back by 3 bases and J by 4 bases. CDR3 length: 16 residues. TCRdb's copy holds only in-frame clones and misses some; the assay was immunoSEQ multiplex PCR. The data contain approximately 94,000 clones, about 90% of them singletons. Source material: peripheral blood. This clonotype was sampled from a woman aged 45-59 years in a cohort sampled during active COVID-19. The V gene is TRBV28, the J gene TRBJ1-2; 12 nucleotides line up with TRBD1. The CDR3: CASSLPGQGAGYGYTF. DNA for the CDR3: TGTGCCAGCAGTTTGCCGGGACAGGGGGCAGGCTATGGCTACACCTTC.